This TCR beta chain was sequenced for a study of synovial regulatory T cells in juvenile arthritis. Study-level results: TCR diversity was lower in inflammation-associated blood Treg cells than in other blood Treg cells.

In regard to this clone: The antigen is undetermined.

Per the germline V gene, CDR1 is SGHTA and CDR2 is FQGNSA. The CDR3 loop spans 16 amino acids. Only the protein is on record. Donors were around ten juvenile idiopathic arthritis patients with active disease. Clones were read by immunoSEQ multiplex PCR, and TCRdb kept only the in-frame ones, dropping some. This listing includes 7,500 to 10,000 clones. Sequencing used Treg cells from blood. Specified subset: remaining (HLA-DR-negative) circulating blood Treg cells. The gene calls are TRBV7-2 and TRBJ2-2. The sequence came from a donor aged 2 to 35 with juvenile idiopathic arthritis. CDR3 in amino acids: CASSSTGTLNTGELFF.